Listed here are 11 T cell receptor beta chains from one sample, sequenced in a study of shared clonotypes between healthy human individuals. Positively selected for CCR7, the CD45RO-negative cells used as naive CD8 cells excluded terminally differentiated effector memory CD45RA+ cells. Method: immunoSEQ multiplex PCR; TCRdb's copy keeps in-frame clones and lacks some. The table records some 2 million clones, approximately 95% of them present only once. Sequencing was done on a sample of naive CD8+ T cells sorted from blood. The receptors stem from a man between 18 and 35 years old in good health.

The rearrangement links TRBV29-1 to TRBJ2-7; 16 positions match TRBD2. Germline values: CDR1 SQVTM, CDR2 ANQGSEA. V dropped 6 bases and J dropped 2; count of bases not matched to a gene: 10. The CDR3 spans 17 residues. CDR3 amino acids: CSVLGLAGGFTTYEQYF. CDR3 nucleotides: TGCAGCGTCCTGGGACTAGCGGGAGGGTTTACAACCTACGAGCAGTACTTC.

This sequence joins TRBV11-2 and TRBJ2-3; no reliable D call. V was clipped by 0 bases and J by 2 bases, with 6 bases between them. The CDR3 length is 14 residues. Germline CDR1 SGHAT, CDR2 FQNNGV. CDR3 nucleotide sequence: TGTGCCAGCAGCTTAGAGGTCCCCACAGATACGCAGTATTTT. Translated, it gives CASSLEVPTDTQYF. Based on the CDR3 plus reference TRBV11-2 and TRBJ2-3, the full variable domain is EAGVAQSPRYKIIEKRQSVAFWCNPISGHATLYWYQQILGQGPKLLIQFQNNGVVDDSQLPKDRFSAERLKGVDSTLKIQPAKLEDSAVYLCASSLEVPTDTQYFGPGTRLTVL.

As DNA, the CDR3 is TGCGCCAGCAGCCCGGGACAGGGGGTCCTTCAAGCTTTCTTT. It codes for CASSPGQGVLQAFF. V and J are TRBV4-1 and TRBJ1-1; TRBD1 matches at 11 bases. Losses at the gene ends were 4 bases for V and 9 bases for J; bases not matched to a gene: 7. This CDR3 comprises 14 residues. Germline V lookup: CDR1 MGHRA, CDR2 YSYEKL.

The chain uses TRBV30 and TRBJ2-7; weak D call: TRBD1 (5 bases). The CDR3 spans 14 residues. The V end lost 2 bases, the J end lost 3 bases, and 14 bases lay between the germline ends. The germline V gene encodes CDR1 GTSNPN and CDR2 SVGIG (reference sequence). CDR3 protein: CAWSPPGLRYEQYF. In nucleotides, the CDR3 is TGTGCCTGGAGTCCCCCAGGGTTGCGCTACGAGCAGTACTTC.

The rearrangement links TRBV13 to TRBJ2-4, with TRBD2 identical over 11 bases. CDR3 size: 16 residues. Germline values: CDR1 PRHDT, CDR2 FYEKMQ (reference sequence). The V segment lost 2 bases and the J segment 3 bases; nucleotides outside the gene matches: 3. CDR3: CASSLILAGVKNIQYF. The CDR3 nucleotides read TGTGCCAGCAGCTTAATACTAGCGGGAGTCAAAAACATTCAGTACTTC. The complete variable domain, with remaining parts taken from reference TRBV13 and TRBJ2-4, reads AAGVIQSPRHLIKEKRETATLKCYPIPRHDTVYWYQQGPGQDPQFLISFYEKMQSDKGSIPDRFSAQQFSDYHSELNMSSLELGDSALYFCASSLILAGVKNIQYFGAGTRLSVL.

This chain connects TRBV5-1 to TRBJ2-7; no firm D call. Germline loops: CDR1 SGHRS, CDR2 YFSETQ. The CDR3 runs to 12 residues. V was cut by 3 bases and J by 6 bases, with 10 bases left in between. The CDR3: CASSSGPGEQYF. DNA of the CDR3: TGCGCCAGCAGCTCCGGGCCGGGCGAGCAGTACTTC.

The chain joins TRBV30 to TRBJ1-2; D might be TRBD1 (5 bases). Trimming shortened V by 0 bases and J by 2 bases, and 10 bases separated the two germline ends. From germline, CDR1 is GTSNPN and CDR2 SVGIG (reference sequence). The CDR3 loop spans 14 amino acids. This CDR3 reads CAWSVGTLNYGYTF. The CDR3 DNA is TGTGCCTGGAGTGTAGGGACGCTGAACTATGGCTACACCTTC.

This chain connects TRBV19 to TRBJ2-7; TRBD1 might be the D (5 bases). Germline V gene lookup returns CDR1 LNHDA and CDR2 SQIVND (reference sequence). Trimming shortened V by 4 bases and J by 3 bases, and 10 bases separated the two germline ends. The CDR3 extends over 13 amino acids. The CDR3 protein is CASSTGIIYEQYF. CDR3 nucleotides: TGTGCCAGTAGTACAGGGATAATCTACGAGCAGTACTTC.

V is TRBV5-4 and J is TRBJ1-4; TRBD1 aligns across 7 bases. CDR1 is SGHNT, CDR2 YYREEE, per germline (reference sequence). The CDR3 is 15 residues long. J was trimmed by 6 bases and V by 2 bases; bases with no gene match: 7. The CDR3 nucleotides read TGTGCCAGCAGCTTCCTAGGGGGCAGGGATGAAAAACTGTTTTTT. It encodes CASSFLGGRDEKLFF.

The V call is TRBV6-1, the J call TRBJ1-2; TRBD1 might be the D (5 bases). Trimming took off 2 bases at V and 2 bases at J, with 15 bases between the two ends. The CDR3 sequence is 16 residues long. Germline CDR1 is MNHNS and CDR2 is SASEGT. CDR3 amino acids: CASSEFSVGANYGYTF. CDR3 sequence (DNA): TGTGCCAGCAGTGAATTTTCCGTCGGGGCAAACTATGGCTACACCTTC.

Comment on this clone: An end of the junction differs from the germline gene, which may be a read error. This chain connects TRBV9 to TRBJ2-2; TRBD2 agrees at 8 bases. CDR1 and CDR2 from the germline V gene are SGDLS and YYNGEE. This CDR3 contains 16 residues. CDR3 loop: CASSPGGGRHTGELFF. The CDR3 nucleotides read TGTGCCAGCAGCCCGGGGGGGGGCAGACACACCGGTGAGCTGTTTTTT. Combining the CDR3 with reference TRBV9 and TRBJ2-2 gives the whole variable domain DSGVTQTPKHLITATGQRVTLRCSPRSGDLSVYWYQQSLDQGLQFLIQYYNGEERAKGNILERFSAQQFPDLHSELNLSSLELGDSALYFCASSPGGGRHTGELFFGEGSRLTVL.